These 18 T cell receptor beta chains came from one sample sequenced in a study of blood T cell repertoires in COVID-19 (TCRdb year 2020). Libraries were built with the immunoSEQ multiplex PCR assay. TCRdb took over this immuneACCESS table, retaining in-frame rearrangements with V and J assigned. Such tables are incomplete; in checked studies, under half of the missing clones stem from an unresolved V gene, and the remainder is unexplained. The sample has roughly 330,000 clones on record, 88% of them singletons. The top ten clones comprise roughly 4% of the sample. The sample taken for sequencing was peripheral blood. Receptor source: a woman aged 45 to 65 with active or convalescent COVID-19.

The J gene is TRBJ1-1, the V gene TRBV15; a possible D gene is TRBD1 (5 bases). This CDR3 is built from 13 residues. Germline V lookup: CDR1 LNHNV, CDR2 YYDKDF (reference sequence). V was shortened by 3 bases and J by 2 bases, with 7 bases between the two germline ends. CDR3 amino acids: CATSRDTNTEAFF. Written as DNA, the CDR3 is TGTGCCACCAGCAGGGACACCAACACTGAAGCTTTCTTT.

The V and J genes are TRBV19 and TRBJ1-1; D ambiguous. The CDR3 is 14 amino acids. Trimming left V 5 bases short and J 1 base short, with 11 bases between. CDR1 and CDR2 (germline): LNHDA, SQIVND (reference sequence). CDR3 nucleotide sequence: TGTGCCAGTAGTCCCAACCGGGGGAACACTGAAGCTTTCTTT. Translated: CASSPNRGNTEAFF. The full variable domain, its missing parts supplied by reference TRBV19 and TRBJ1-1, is DGGITQSPKYLFRKEGQNVTLSCEQNLNHDAMYWYRQDPGQGLRLIYYSQIVNDFQKGDIAEGYSVSREKKESFPLTVTSAQKNPTAFYLCASSPNRGNTEAFFGQGTRLTVV.

CDR3 in amino acids: CSVEDRGGNGYTF. In DNA, the CDR3 is TGCAGCGTTGAAGATCGGGGGGGGAATGGCTACACCTTC. This rearrangement joins TRBV29-1 to TRBJ1-2; weak D call: TRBD1 (5 bases). V was trimmed by 0 bases and J by 6 bases, leaving 11 bases between them. Germline assignment: CDR1 SQVTM and CDR2 ANQGSEA. This CDR3 spans 13 amino acids.

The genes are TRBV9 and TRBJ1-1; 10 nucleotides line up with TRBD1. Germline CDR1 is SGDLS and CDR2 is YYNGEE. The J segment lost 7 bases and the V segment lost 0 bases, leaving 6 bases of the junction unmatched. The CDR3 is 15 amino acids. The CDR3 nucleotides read TGTGCCAGCAGCGTAGGAGACAGGGGGCTATATGAAGCTTTCTTT. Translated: CASSVGDRGLYEAFF.

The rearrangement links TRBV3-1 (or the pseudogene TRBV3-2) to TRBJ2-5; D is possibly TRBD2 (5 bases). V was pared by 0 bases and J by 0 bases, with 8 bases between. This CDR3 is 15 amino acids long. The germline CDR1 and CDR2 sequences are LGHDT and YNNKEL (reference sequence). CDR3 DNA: TGTGCCAGCAGCCAAGATATAGCGTACCAAGAGACCCAGTACTTC. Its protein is CASSQDIAYQETQYF.

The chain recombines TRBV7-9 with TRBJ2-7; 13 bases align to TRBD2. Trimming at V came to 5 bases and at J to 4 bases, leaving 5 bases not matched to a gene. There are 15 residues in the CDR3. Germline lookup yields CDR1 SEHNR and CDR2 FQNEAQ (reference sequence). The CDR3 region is CASSPGTSGEYEQYF. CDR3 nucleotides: TGTGCCAGCAGCCCCGGGACTAGCGGGGAGTACGAGCAGTACTTC.

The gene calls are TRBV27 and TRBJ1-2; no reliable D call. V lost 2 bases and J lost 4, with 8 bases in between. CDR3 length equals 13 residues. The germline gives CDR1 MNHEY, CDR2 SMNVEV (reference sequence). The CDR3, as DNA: TGTGCCAGCAGTTTAATGGGCCTCTATGGCTACACCTTC. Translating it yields CASSLMGLYGYTF.

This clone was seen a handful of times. CDR3 residues: CASSYGTVNTEAFF. CDR3 sequence (DNA): TGTGCCAGCAGTTACGGGACAGTGAACACTGAAGCTTTCTTT. The rearrangement links TRBV6-2 or TRBV6-3 to TRBJ1-1; 7 positions agree with TRBD1. Germline trimming cut 2 bases from V and 0 bases from J; bases unmatched to any gene: 0. The CDR3 totals 14 residues. CDR1 and CDR2 (germline): MNHEY, SVGEGT.

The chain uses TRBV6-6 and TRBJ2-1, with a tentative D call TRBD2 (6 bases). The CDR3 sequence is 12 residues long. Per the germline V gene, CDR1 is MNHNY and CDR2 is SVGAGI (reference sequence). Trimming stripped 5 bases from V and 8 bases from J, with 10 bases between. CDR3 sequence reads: CASSPTSYEQFF. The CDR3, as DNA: TGTGCCAGCAGTCCTACTAGCTATGAGCAGTTCTTC.

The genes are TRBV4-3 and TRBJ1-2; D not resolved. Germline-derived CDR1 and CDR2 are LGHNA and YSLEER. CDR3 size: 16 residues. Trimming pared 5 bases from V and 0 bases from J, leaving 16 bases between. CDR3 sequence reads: CASSNVAGQANYGYTF. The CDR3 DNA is TGCGCCAGCAGCAACGTGGCAGGCCAAGCTAACTATGGCTACACCTTC.

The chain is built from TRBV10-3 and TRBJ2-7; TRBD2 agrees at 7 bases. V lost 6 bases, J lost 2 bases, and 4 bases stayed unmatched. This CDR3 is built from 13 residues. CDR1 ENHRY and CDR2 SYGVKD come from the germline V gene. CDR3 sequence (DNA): TGTGCCATCAGCAGCGGGGCAACCTACGAGCAGTACTTC. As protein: CAISSGATYEQYF.

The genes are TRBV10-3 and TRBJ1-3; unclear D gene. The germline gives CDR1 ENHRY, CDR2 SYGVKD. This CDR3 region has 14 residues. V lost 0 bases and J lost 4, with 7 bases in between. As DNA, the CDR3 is TGTGCCATCAGTGAGTCCGCGGAAGGAAACACCATATATTTT. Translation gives CAISESAEGNTIYF.

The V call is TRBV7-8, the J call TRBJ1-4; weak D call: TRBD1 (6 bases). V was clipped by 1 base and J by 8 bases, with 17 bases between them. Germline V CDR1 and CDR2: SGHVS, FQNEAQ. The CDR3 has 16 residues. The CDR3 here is CASSLDERGTKEKLFF. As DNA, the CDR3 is TGTGCCAGCAGCTTAGATGAGAGGGGGACGAAGGAAAAACTGTTTTTT.

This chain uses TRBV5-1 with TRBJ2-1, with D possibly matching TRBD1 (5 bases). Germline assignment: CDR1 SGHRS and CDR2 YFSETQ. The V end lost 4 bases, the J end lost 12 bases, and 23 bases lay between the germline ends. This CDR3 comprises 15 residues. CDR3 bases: TGCGCCAGCAGCCTCGACAGTCCCCCGAGCATGGGGCAGTTCTTC. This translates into CASSLDSPPSMGQFF. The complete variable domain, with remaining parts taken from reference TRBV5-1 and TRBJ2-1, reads KAGVTQTPRYLIKTRGQQVTLSCSPISGHRSVSWYQQTPGQGLQFLFEYFSETQRNKGNFPGRFSGRQFSNSRSEMNVSTLELGDSALYLCASSLDSPPSMGQFFGPGTRLTVL.

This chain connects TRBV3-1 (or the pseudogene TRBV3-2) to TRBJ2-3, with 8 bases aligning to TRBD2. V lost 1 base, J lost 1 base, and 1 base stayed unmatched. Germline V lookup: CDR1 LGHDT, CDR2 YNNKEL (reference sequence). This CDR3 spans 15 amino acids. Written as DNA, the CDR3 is TGTGCCAGCAGCCAAGGAGCGGGGGGCACAGATACGCAGTATTTT. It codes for CASSQGAGGTDTQYF.

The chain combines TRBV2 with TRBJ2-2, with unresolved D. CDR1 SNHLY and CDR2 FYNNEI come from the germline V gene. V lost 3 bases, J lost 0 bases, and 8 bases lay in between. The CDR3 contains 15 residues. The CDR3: CASSDRGTNTGELFF. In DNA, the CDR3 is TGTGCCAGCAGTGATCGAGGAACGAACACCGGGGAGCTGTTTTTT.

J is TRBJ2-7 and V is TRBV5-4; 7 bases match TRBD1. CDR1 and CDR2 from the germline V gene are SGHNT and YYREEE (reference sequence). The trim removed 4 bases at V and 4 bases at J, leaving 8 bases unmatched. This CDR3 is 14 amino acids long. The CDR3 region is CASSLPTGRYEQYF. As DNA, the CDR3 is TGTGCCAGCAGCCTGCCGACAGGGAGATACGAGCAGTACTTC.

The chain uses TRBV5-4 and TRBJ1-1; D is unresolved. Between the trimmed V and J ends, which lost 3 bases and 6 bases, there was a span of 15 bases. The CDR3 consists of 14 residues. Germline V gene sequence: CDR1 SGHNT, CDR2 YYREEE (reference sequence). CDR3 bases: TGTGCCAGCAGCTCCCAAAGCGCGGGCCCTGAAGCTTTCTTT. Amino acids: CASSSQSAGPEAFF.